Below, one T cell receptor (beta chain) is given with its context. The study ran its PCR with 60 Vbeta and 13 Jbeta primers. Sequenced by immunoSEQ multiplex PCR; TCRdb stores in-frame clones only, minus some. The sample shows 65,000 to 95,000 clones, and about 1.5% sits with its ten largest clones. This sample was taken from a study of cytomegalovirus exposure and HLA in healthy donors. From germline, CDR1 is SGHNT and CDR2 YYREEE (reference sequence). The CDR3 totals 15 residues. After removal of 2 bases from V and 8 bases from J, the junction contained 7 bases not matched to a gene. Source material: PBMCs. The clonotype originates from a woman aged 55-69 years in good health and CMV-seronegative. The chain is built from TRBV5-4 and TRBJ2-1; 10 bases are shared with TRBD2. The CDR3 DNA follows: TGTGCCAGCAGCTTCTCAGCGGGAGGGCCAGATGAGCAGTTCTTC. This translates into CASSFSAGGPDEQFF.